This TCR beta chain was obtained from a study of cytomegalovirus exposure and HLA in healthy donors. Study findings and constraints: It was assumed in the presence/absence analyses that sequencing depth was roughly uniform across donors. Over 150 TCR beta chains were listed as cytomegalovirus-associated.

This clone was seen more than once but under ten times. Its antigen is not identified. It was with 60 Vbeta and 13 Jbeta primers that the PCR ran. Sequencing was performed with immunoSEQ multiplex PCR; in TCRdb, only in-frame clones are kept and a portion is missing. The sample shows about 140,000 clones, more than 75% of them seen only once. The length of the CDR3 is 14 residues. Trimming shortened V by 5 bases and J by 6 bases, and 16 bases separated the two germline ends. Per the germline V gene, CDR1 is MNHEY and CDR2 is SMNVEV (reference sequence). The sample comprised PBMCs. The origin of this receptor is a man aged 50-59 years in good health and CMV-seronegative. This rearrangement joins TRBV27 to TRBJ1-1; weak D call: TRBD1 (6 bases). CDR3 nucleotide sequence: TGTGCCAGCAGTCGAGGGGGAAACTGGGCTGAAGCTTTCTTT. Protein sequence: CASSRGGNWAEAFF.